This T cell receptor beta chain came from a study of blood T cell repertoires in COVID-19. On the study more broadly: Samples representing acute and convalescent COVID-19 were sourced from the United States, Italy and Spain.

Germline V gene data show CDR1 as MNHEY and CDR2 as SMNVEV (reference sequence). The CDR3 runs to 15 residues. Trimming at V came to 5 bases and at J to 8 bases, leaving 5 bases not matched to a gene. Methods used by the authors: Amplified reference gene primers provided the basis for estimating nucleated cell counts. The table came from immunoSEQ multiplex PCR; TCRdb's copy has only in-frame clones and leaves some out. That table furnishes V, J and clone size, whereas the DNA furnished D and trimming. The table has approximately 41,000 clones, around 81% seen once. The specimen sequenced was peripheral blood. The rearrangement links TRBV27 to TRBJ2-1; 14 bases fit TRBD2. This sequence originates from a man in his forties with active or convalescent COVID-19. CDR3 DNA sequence: TGTGCCAGCAGTACCGGGACTAGCGGGAGAGATGAGCAGTTCTTC. Its translation is CASSTGTSGRDEQFF.